Listed below are T cell receptor beta chains from one sample, sequenced in a study of CD8 T cells in seronegative destructive rheumatoid arthritis. Data came from immunoSEQ multiplex PCR; TCRdb stores just in-frame clones and leaves some out. The profile covers 10,000 to 15,000 clones, with around 83% appearing a single time and 25% to 30% taken by the ten largest. The sample consisted of CD8+ T cells from blood. The receptors here all came from a woman between 30 and 55 years old with seronegative destructive rheumatoid arthritis. CDR3s include the opening cysteine and the closing phenylalanine or tryptophan. The D gene is left open where the match is weak. Clone size is given for some rows only: seen once, a few or many times, or a class if the clone is expanded.

V	D	size	J	CDR3	DNA
TRBV28	NA	once	TRBJ1-4	CASTSARGRKKLFF	TGTGCCAGCACCTCAGCACGGGGGAGGAAAAAACTGTTTTTT
TRBV5-6	NA	NA	TRBJ2-1	CASSLKMRDNEQFF	TGTGCCAGCAGCTTAAAAATGCGGGACAATGAGCAGTTCTTC
TRBV7-3	TRBD1	once	TRBJ1-1	CASSPTGGSTEAFF	TGTGCCAGCAGCCCTACAGGGGGGTCCACTGAAGCTTTCTTT
TRBV4-2	NA	NA	TRBJ2-3	CASSQDFRRGAFTDTQYF	TGTGCCAGCAGCCAAGATTTCAGACGGGGGGCCTTCACAGATACGCAGTATTTT
TRBV29-1	NA	few	TRBJ1-2	CSVVQGFYGYTF	TGCAGCGTTGTACAGGGATTCTATGGCTACACCTTC
TRBV6-5	TRBD1	few	TRBJ1-6	CASSSRDRDSPLHF	TGTGCCAGCAGTTCCCGGGACAGGGACTCACCCCTCCACTTT
TRBV7-6	TRBD2	NA	TRBJ2-1	CASSLIGTSGGASTNEQFF	TGTGCCAGCAGCTTAATTGGGACTAGCGGGGGGGCGTCTACGAATGAGCAGTTCTTC
TRBV7-9	NA	NA	TRBJ2-1	CASLGGNYNEQFF	TGTGCCAGCTTAGGGGGAAACTACAATGAGCAGTTCTTC
TRBV5-1	TRBD2	NA	TRBJ2-7	CASSFTGTSGSYEQYF	TGCGCCAGCAGCTTCACCGGGACTAGCGGTTCCTACGAGCAGTACTTC
TRBV6-5	TRBD1	NA	TRBJ2-2	CASRGQGEAGEPFF	TGTGCCAGCAGGGGACAGGGAGAGGCCGGGGAGCCGTTTTTT
TRBV9	NA	NA	TRBJ1-5	CASSGGDSNQPQHF	TGTGCCAGCAGCGGGGGGGACAGCAATCAGCCCCAGCATTTT
TRBV28	NA	NA	TRBJ2-1	CASSFRYNEQFF	TGTGCCAGCAGTTTCCGCTACAATGAGCAGTTCTTC
TRBV29-1	NA	NA	TRBJ1-1	CSVERSGSAEAFF	TGCAGCGTTGAAAGGTCGGGGTCCGCTGAAGCTTTCTTT
TRBV11-2	NA	NA	TRBJ2-1	CASSSGRVMDEQFF	TGTGCCAGCAGCTCTGGGCGGGTGATGGATGAGCAGTTCTTC
TRBV15	TRBD2	NA	TRBJ2-3	CATTRRGAADTQYF	TGTGCCACCACGAGGCGGGGGGCCGCAGATACGCAGTATTTT
TRBV9	TRBD2	few	TRBJ2-1	CASSVDGISGSDIDNEQFF	TGTGCCAGCAGCGTAGATGGTATTAGCGGGTCAGACATAGACAATGAGCAGTTCTTC
TRBV19	TRBD1	NA	TRBJ2-7	CATAVTGPYEQYF	TGTGCCACTGCGGTGACAGGGCCCTACGAGCAGTACTTC
TRBV28	TRBD1	NA	TRBJ2-2	CASSEGTGMTGELFF	TGTGCCAGCAGCGAAGGGACAGGGATGACCGGGGAGCTGTTTTTT
TRBV2	TRBD1	NA	TRBJ2-7	CASSDPRDSPLEQYF	TGTGCCAGCAGTGACCCCCGGGACAGCCCCCTCGAGCAGTACTTC
TRBV6-5	NA	NA	TRBJ1-3	CASSYSAGTGNTIYF	TGTGCCAGCAGTTACTCCGCGGGAACGGGAAACACCATATATTTT
TRBV6-1	NA	NA	TRBJ2-3	CAGQYRETDTQYF	TGTGCCGGCCAATACAGGGAGACAGATACGCAGTATTTT
TRBV5-4	TRBD2	once	TRBJ2-3	CASSLVSARGAVDTQYF	TGTGCCAGCAGCTTGGTGTCCGCGCGGGGGGCTGTAGATACGCAGTATTTT
TRBV19	TRBD1	once	TRBJ2-1	CASSLQGARGEQFF	TGTGCCAGTAGTCTACAGGGGGCTCGGGGTGAGCAGTTCTTC
TRBV5-6	NA	NA	TRBJ2-2	CASSPEGGGELFF	TGTGCCAGCAGCCCGGAAGGGGGCGGGGAGCTGTTTTTT
TRBV27	NA	NA	TRBJ2-1	CASSFAGASYNEQFF	TGTGCCAGCAGTTTCGCGGGGGCTTCCTACAATGAGCAGTTCTTC
TRBV4-1	NA	NA	TRBJ1-2	CASSQPDEGDYGYTF	TGCGCCAGCAGCCAACCAGACGAGGGGGATTATGGCTACACCTTC
TRBV7-3	NA	NA	TRBJ2-7	CASSYNAGYEQYF	TGTGCCAGCAGCTATAACGCGGGCTACGAGCAGTACTTC
TRBV28	TRBD1	NA	TRBJ2-1	CASSSGQGFDDEQFF	TGTGCCAGCAGTTCAGGACAGGGTTTCGACGATGAGCAGTTCTTC
TRBV6-5	NA	NA	TRBJ1-2	CASSLLLGDLRGYTF	TGTGCCAGCAGTCTCTTACTTGGGGACTTGAGAGGCTACACCTTC
TRBV5-1	TRBD1	NA	TRBJ2-2	CASSSDRIRLDGLGELFF	TGCGCCAGCAGCTCGGACAGGATTCGACTGGACGGGCTCGGGGAGCTGTTTTTT
TRBV5-1	NA	NA	TRBJ2-1	CASSLGSGERRDEQFF	TGCGCCAGCAGCTTGGGATCGGGGGAACGCCGGGATGAGCAGTTCTTC
TRBV27	TRBD1	NA	TRBJ2-5	CASSWTGEGETQYF	TGTGCCAGCAGTTGGACAGGGGAGGGAGAGACCCAGTACTTC
TRBV28	NA	NA	TRBJ2-2	CASSFRTKITGELFF	TGTGCCAGCAGTTTTCGGACTAAGATCACCGGGGAGCTGTTTTTT
TRBV6-1	NA	NA	TRBJ1-2	CASTSRVYGYTF	TGTGCCAGCACCTCCAGGGTCTATGGCTACACCTTC
TRBV28	TRBD1	NA	TRBJ2-7	CASSHRGLNEQYF	TGTGCCAGCAGCCACAGGGGGCTAAACGAGCAGTACTTC